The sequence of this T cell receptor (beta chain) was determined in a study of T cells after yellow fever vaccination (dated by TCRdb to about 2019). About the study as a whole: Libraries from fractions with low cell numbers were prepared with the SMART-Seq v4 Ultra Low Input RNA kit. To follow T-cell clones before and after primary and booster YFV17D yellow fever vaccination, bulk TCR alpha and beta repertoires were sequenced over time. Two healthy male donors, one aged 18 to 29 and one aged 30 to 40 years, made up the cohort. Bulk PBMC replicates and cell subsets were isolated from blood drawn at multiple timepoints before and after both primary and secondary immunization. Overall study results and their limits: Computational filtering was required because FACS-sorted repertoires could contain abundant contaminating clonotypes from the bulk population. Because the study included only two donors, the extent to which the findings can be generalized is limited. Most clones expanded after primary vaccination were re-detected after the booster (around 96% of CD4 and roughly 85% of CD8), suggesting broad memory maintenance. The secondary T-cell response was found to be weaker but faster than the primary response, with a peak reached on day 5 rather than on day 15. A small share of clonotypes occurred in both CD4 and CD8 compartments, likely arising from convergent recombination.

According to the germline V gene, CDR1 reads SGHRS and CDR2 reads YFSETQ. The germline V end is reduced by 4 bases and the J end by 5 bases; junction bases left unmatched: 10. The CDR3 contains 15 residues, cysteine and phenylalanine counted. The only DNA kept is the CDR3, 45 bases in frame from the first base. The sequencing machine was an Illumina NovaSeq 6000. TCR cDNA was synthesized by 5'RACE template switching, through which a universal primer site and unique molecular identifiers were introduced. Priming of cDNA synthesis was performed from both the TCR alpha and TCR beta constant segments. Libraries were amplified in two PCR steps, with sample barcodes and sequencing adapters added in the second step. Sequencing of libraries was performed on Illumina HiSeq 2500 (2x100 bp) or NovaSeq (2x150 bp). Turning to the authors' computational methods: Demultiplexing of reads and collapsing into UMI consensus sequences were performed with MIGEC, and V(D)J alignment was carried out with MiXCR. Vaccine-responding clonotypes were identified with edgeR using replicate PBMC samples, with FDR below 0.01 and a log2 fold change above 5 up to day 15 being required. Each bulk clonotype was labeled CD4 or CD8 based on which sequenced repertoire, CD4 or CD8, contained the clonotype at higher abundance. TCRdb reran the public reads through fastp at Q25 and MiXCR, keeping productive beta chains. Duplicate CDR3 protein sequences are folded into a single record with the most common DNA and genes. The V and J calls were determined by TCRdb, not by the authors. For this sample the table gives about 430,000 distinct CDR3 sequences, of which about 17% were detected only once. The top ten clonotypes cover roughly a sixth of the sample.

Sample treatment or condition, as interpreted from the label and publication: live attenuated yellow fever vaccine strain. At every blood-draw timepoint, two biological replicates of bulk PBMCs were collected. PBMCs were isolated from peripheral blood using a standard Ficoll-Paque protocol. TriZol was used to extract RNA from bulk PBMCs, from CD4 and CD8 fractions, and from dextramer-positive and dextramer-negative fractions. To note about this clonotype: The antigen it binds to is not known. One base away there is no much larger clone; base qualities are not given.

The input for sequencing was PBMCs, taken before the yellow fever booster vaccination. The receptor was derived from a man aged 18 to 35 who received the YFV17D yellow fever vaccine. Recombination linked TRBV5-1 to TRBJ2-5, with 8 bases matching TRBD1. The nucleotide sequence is TGCGCCAGCAGCCACGCCGCAGGGGGCAGGGAGACCCAGTACTTC. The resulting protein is CASSHAAGGRETQYF.